Listed below are T cell receptor beta chains from one sample, sequenced in a study of neurological immune-mediated disorders. One entry per CDR3 protein results from TCRdb running MiXCR on the 5' RACE reads. The sample holds some 15,000 distinct CDR3 sequences; 20% to 25% are singletons and the top ten take 20% to 25%. The sample comprised PBMCs. The receptors here all came from a man between 45 and 60 years old in good health. Each CDR3 is given with its conserved first and last residue. A D gene is named only where the DNA matches it firmly. Size values are once, few and many counts, or a class for expanded clones, and some rows have none.

>TRBV29-1|TRBJ2-2|16|TRBD1|many
TGCAGCGTCCACCCGGGACAGGGGGCCCGCACCGGGGAGCTGTTTTTT
CSVHPGQGARTGELFF
>TRBV7-9|TRBJ2-5|16|NA|many
TGTGCCAGCAGCCCCAGATTCTCCGTTTCTCAAGAGACCCAGTACTTC
CASSPRFSVSQETQYF
>TRBV5-1|TRBJ2-1|15|TRBD2|medium-sized
TGCGCCAGCAGCTTGGCGACTGGGACTAGCAATGAGCAGTTCTTC
CASSLATGTSNEQFF
>TRBV20-1|TRBJ2-7|12|NA|many
TGCAGTGCTTCTCGGGGGCAACTTGAGCAGTACTTC
CSASRGQLEQYF
>TRBV9|TRBJ2-1|12|NA|NA
TGTGCCAGCAGCGAGGTGGGGGATGAGCAGTTCTTC
CASSEVGDEQFF
>TRBV6-5|TRBJ1-1|14|NA|many
TGTGCCAGTAACCGAGGGGGGATGAACACTGAAGCTTTCTTT
CASNRGGMNTEAFF
>TRBV9|TRBJ2-1|12|NA|medium-sized
TGTGCCAGCGGGGGTCCCTACAATGAGCAGTTCTTC
CASGGPYNEQFF
>TRBV30|TRBJ2-1|12|TRBD2|few
TGTGCCTGGAGTCCTCGGACTAGCCGGCAGTTCTTC
CAWSPRTSRQFF
>TRBV18|TRBJ2-3|17|NA|NA
TGTGCCAACTCACCACCGAACGGGGGATTGAGGACAGATACACAGTATTTT
CANSPPNGGLRTDTQYF
>TRBV20-1|TRBJ1-1|12|NA|many
TGCAGTGCTAGGGCCCAAGATTATGAAGCTTTCTTT
CSARAQDYEAFF
>TRBV7-9|TRBJ2-7|18|TRBD2|many
TGTGCCAGCAGCTGGTATAGCGGGAGGGCCGACTTAAAATACGAGCAGTACTTC
CASSWYSGRADLKYEQYF
>TRBV20-1|TRBJ1-1|8|NA|medium-sized
TGCAGTGCAGACGAAGCTTTCTTT
CSADEAFF
>TRBV12-3/TRBV12-4|TRBJ2-1|13|NA|NA
TGTGCCAGCAGTTTCAGGACAGACAATGAGCAGTTCTTC
CASSFRTDNEQFF
>TRBV6-2/TRBV6-3|TRBJ2-5|16|NA|medium-sized
TGTGCCAGCAGTTACACCCGGGACCGTTTCCAAGAGACCCAGTACTTC
CASSYTRDRFQETQYF
>TRBV7-2|TRBJ1-6|14|NA|many
TGTGCCAGCAGCCCCGGTCTTCGAGGATCACCCCTCCACTTT
CASSPGLRGSPLHF
>TRBV7-7|TRBJ1-5|19|NA|many
TGTGCCAGCAGCTTAGGCCACCCGGTGTCAGGTGAAACCGATCAGCCCCAGCATTTT
CASSLGHPVSGETDQPQHF
>TRBV4-1|TRBJ1-2|13|TRBD1|many
TGCGCCAGCAGCCAGACAGGGAACTATGGCTACACCTTC
CASSQTGNYGYTF
>TRBV20-1|TRBJ2-1|19|TRBD2|many
TGCAGTGCTAGGGGTCGGGGGGGTAACCTTTTACGGTCCTACAATGAGCAGTTCTTC
CSARGRGGNLLRSYNEQFF
>TRBV20-1|TRBJ1-5|15|TRBD1|medium-sized
TGCAGTGCCACCGGACAGGCCTCTAGCAATCAGCCCCAGCATTTT
CSATGQASSNQPQHF
>TRBV9|TRBJ2-5|16|TRBD1|NA
TGTGCCAGCAGCGTGAGACCCGGGACAGGGAAGGAGACCCAGTACTTC
CASSVRPGTGKETQYF
>TRBV18|TRBJ2-1|18|NA|many
TGTGCCAGCTCACCACCAGGCGGTACAGGGAGCTCCTACAATGAGCAGTTCTTC
CASSPPGGTGSSYNEQFF
>TRBV20-1|TRBJ2-3|11|NA|NA
TGCAGTGCTAGACGGGAGAATACGCAGTATTTT
CSARRENTQYF
>TRBV20-1|TRBJ2-7|14|NA|many
TGCAGTGGTAGAAATACCACCTACTCCTACGAGCAGTACTTC
CSGRNTTYSYEQYF
>TRBV20-1|TRBJ2-7|14|NA|many
TGCAGTGCTAGAGCCCGCGTGGGAGTCTACGAGCAGTACTTC
CSARARVGVYEQYF
>TRBV24-1|TRBJ2-1|13|NA|many
TGTGCCACCAGTGACTCCAATGTCGGTGAGCAGTTCTTC
CATSDSNVGEQFF
>TRBV7-9|TRBJ2-7|15|TRBD2|many
TGTGCCAGCAGCTTAGCTACTAGCGGGAGCTACGAGCAGTACTTC
CASSLATSGSYEQYF
>TRBV29-1|TRBJ2-7|20|TRBD2|medium-sized
TGCAGCGTTGAGCAACGTACCGGGACTAGCTACCGCTTCCCCAACTACGAGCAGTACTTC
CSVEQRTGTSYRFPNYEQYF
>TRBV5-1|TRBJ2-7|15|TRBD1|once
TGCGCCAGCTCCGTCCTGAACAGGGGGCACTACGAGCAGTACTTC
CASSVLNRGHYEQYF
>TRBV20-1|TRBJ1-4|11|NA|many
TGCAGGGCCGGGTCTTATGAAAAACTGTTTTTT
CRAGSYEKLFF
>TRBV20-1|TRBJ1-1|15|NA|many
TGCAGTGCGTCGCCTTTCGGCAGGGGAAACACTGAAGCTTTCTTT
CSASPFGRGNTEAFF
>TRBV28|TRBJ1-1|15|TRBD1|NA
TGTGCCAGCAGTCCTTCAGTCGGGACAGGGGGACAAGCTTTCTTT
CASSPSVGTGGQAFF
>TRBV30|TRBJ2-2|13|NA|many
TGTGCCTGGAGTGTCGGGGGCACCGGGGAGCTGTTTTTT
CAWSVGGTGELFF
>TRBV5-1|TRBJ2-5|18|TRBD2|many
TGCGCCAGCAGCTTGGAAGGGGTCCTAGCGGCCTTACGGGGGACCCAGTACTTC
CASSLEGVLAALRGTQYF
>TRBV6-5|TRBJ2-7|15|NA|medium-sized
TGTGCCAGCAGTTACCGGACTGTGGGGGTCTACGAGCAGTACTTC
CASSYRTVGVYEQYF
>TRBV5-1|TRBJ1-1|14|NA|many
TGCGCCAGCAGCTCTGATAACGCTAGGGGAACCCCGATCTTT
CASSSDNARGTPIF
>TRBV20-1|TRBJ1-5|14|TRBD1|NA
TGCAGTGCTAGGCCCGGGACAGGGCATCAGCCCCAGCATTTT
CSARPGTGHQPQHF
>TRBV5-5|TRBJ1-6|14|TRBD1|once
TGTGCCAGCAGCTGGGGACAGGGAGGTTCACCCCTCCACTTT
CASSWGQGGSPLHF
>TRBV7-9|TRBJ2-7|13|NA|NA
TGTGCCAGCAGACCCTCGGCGAGCCACGAGCAGTACTTC
CASRPSASHEQYF
>TRBV29-1|TRBJ2-2|14|TRBD1|medium-sized
TGCAGCTCACGGACAGGGGGCGTCACCGGGGAGCTGTTTTTT
CSSRTGGVTGELFF
>TRBV6-2/TRBV6-3|TRBJ2-1|18|TRBD2|NA
TGTGCCAGCAGTTACTCGAGGACTAGCGGGAGGGCCTTGGGCGAGCAGTTCTTC
CASSYSRTSGRALGEQFF
>TRBV18|TRBJ2-4|19|TRBD1|NA
TGTGCCAGCTCACCCGGTGACCCATACAGGGGGATAGCCAAAAACATTCAGTACTTC
CASSPGDPYRGIAKNIQYF
>TRBV3-1|TRBJ2-1|11|NA|many
TGTGCCAGCAGCCAAGGGGGTGAGCAGTTCTTC
CASSQGGEQFF
>TRBV10-3|TRBJ2-3|16|TRBD2|many
TGTGCCATCACCCTTAGCGGGAGCCATAGCACAGATACGCAGTATTTT
CAITLSGSHSTDTQYF
>TRBV24-1|TRBJ2-2|16|TRBD1|NA
TGTGCCACCAGTGTCACGCCGGGACAGGGCACCGGGGAGCTGTTTTTT
CATSVTPGQGTGELFF
>TRBV5-1|TRBJ2-2|17|NA|many
TGCGCCAGCAGCTTGGCCGCCAGGGGCGATAACACCGGGGAGCTGTTTTTT
CASSLAARGDNTGELFF